This passage covers 4 T cell receptor beta chains from one sample sequenced in a study of shared clonotypes between healthy human individuals. Clones were read by immunoSEQ multiplex PCR, and TCRdb kept only the in-frame ones, dropping some. The table lists fewer than 850,000 clones, roughly 88% of them singletons. Sequencing used memory CD8+ T cells from PBMCs. The subset was: CD45RO+ cells pooled with CCR7-negative TemRA cells. These receptor sequences come from a man between 18 and 35 years old in good health. Some clones in this sample may be carry-over from other donors' samples.

The chain joins TRBV21-1 to TRBJ2-2; the DNA was not compared with TRBD1, the D call given in the table. TRBV21-1 is recorded as a pseudogene. CDR3 length equals 19 residues. The CDR3 sequence is CASSKARGQGKVSTGELFF. The DNA of the CDR3 is TGTGCCAGCAGCAAAGCCCGGGGACAGGGAAAGGTTAGCACCGGGGAGCTGTTTTTT.

The chain couples TRBV28 to TRBJ1-1; TRBD1 agrees at 7 bases. The CDR3 sequence is 19 residues long. The V and J ends lost 6 bases and 11 bases, in that order; junction bases with no gene match: 30. CDR1 and CDR2 (germline): MDHEN, SYDVKM. As DNA, the CDR3 is TGTGCCAGCAGCAACCCCCGCGGTGGCAGGGGGATTGTTGGGTACAGGGCTTTCTTT. It yields the protein CASSNPRGGRGIVGYRAFF.

This chain joins TRBV28 and TRBJ2-1; 7 bases fit TRBD2. V lost 2 bases, J lost 7 bases, and 8 bases stayed unmatched. The germline CDR1 and CDR2 sequences are MDHEN and SYDVKM. The CDR3 consists of 15 residues. The CDR3 sequence is CASSLRLAPRNEQFF. The CDR3 DNA sequence: TGTGCCAGCAGTTTACGACTAGCCCCGCGGAATGAGCAGTTCTTC.

This chain connects TRBV5-1 to TRBJ2-5; 14 bases are a match to TRBD2. With V trimmed by 4 bases and J by 7 bases, 0 bases remained unmatched. The CDR3 contains 13 residues. Germline V lookup: CDR1 SGHRS, CDR2 YFSETQ. CDR3 bases: TGCGCCAGCAGCGGGACTAGCGGGGGGACCCAGTACTTC. It yields the protein CASSGTSGGTQYF.